This T cell receptor (beta chain) was captured in a study of Graves' ophthalmopathy and Graves' hyperthyroidism. For repertoire sequencing, the TCR beta CDR3 regions were amplified from RNA transcripts. Investigators did first-round RT-PCR with HTBI primers, then second-round multiplex PCR. Using its own MiXCR run on the multiplex PCR reads, TCRdb lists one record per CDR3 protein. The sample has more than 1,000,000 distinct CDR3 sequences, about 36% seen once. The CDR3 is 15 residues long. V was cut by 1 base and J by 4 bases, with 14 bases left in between. Germline V gene lookup returns CDR1 SGHNT and CDR2 YENEEA.

The clonotype originates from an adult man with Graves' hyperthyroidism. This chain joins TRBV11-3 and TRBJ2-7; tentative D call: TRBD2 (6 bases). The sample consisted of peripheral blood or thyroid tissue (not recorded which). The chain's CDR3 is CASSLVRELDYEQYF. The CDR3 coding sequence is TGTGCCAGCAGCTTAGTGCGGGAACTGGATTACGAGCAGTACTTC.